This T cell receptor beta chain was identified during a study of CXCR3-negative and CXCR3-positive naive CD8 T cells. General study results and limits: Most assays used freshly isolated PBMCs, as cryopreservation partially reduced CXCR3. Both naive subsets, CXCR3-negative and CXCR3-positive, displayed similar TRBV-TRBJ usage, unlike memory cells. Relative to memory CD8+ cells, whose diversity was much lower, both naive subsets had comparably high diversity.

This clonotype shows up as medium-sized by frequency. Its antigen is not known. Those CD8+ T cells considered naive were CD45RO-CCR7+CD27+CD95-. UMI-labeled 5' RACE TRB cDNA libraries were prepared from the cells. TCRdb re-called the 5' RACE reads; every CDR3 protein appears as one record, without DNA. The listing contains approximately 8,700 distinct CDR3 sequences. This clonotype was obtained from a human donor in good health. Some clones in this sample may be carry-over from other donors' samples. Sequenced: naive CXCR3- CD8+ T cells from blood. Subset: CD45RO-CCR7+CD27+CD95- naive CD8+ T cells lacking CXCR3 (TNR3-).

The CDR3 is CASSPPTGEETQYF. This chain uses TRBV12-3 or TRBV12-4 with TRBJ2-5; checking the TCRdb D call of TRBD1 is not possible without DNA. This CDR3 is 14 amino acids long.